Presented here are 10 T cell receptor beta chains from one specimen sequenced in a study of blood T cell repertoires in COVID-19. The method was immunoSEQ multiplex PCR; TCRdb's version includes in-frame clones alone and lacks a portion of them. This table holds roughly 200,000 clones, over 75% found once. The specimen sequenced was peripheral blood. The receptors were gathered from a human donor with active or convalescent COVID-19. The donor label of this sample is uncertain.

The gene calls are TRBV29-1 and TRBJ2-3, with 7 bases lining up with TRBD2. V shed 1 base and J 6 bases; nucleotides not matched to a gene: 4. Germline V gene data show CDR1 as SQVTM and CDR2 as ANQGSEA. This CDR3 has 13 amino acids. This CDR3 reads CSVEGDYGDTQYF. CDR3 DNA sequence: TGCAGCGTTGAAGGGGACTATGGCGATACGCAGTATTTT.

The table lists this clone with a count of one. V usage is TRBV7-9 and J usage is TRBJ2-3; D ambiguous. V was cut by 7 bases and J by 4 bases, with 6 bases left in between. The germline CDR1 and CDR2 sequences are SEHNR and FQNEAQ (reference sequence). The CDR3 is made up of 11 amino acids. CDR3 amino acids: CASIPSDTQYF. CDR3 coding DNA: TGTGCCAGCATCCCGTCAGATACGCAGTATTTT.

V is TRBV5-1 and J is TRBJ2-7, with 10 bases that match TRBD1. The CDR3 contains 14 residues. Germline V CDR1 and CDR2: SGHRS, YFSETQ. The trim removed 1 base at V and 5 bases at J, leaving 3 bases unmatched. The CDR3 region is CASSLPTGGNEQYF. The CDR3 DNA sequence: TGCGCCAGCAGCTTGCCGACAGGGGGCAACGAGCAGTACTTC.

This chain links TRBV5-4 with TRBJ1-1; 9 positions match TRBD1. Germline CDR1 and CDR2: SGHNT and YYREEE (reference sequence). This CDR3 spans 18 amino acids. V shed 3 bases, J shed 4 bases, and the junction held 16 bases outside the gene matches. CDR3 protein: CASSYAAGQGGFSTEAFF. As DNA, the CDR3 is TGTGCCAGCAGCTACGCCGCGGGACAGGGTGGATTTAGCACTGAAGCTTTCTTT.

The genes are TRBV19 and TRBJ2-3; TRBD2 might be the D (5 bases). The germline gives CDR1 LNHDA, CDR2 SQIVND (reference sequence). The germline V and J ends were trimmed by 7 bases and 1 base, with 9 bases remaining between them. This CDR3 contains 13 residues. CDR3 residues: CASKRAGTDTQYF. The DNA of the CDR3 is TGTGCCAGTAAAAGAGCGGGCACAGATACGCAGTATTTT.

The chain employs TRBV18 and TRBJ2-7; 7 nucleotides match TRBD2. The CDR3 consists of 15 residues. CDR1 KGHSH and CDR2 LQKENI come from the germline V gene. The J segment lost 3 bases and the V segment lost 3 bases, leaving 8 bases of the junction unmatched. For the CDR3, the DNA is TGTGCCAGCTCACCCTGGGGACTAACTCGCTACGAGCAGTACTTC. Protein sequence: CASSPWGLTRYEQYF.

This clone came up a few times. The chain has TRBV25-1 and TRBJ2-3; 7 bases line up with TRBD2. The CDR3 runs to 16 residues. J lost 2 bases, V lost 7 bases, and 12 bases had no gene match. CDR1 is MGHDK, CDR2 SYGVNS, per germline. CDR3 protein: CASTREGPTLTDTQYF. Here the CDR3 DNA reads TGTGCCAGCACCAGGGAGGGGCCGACTCTCACAGATACGCAGTATTTT. Full variable domain (outside the CDR3, taken from reference TRBV25-1 and TRBJ2-3): EADIYQTPRYLVIGTGKKITLECSQTMGHDKMYWYQQDPGMELHLIHYSYGVNSTEKGDLSSESTVSRIRTEHFPLTLESARPSHTSQYLCASTREGPTLTDTQYFGPGTRLTVL.

This clone was seen once. The chain has TRBV3-1 (or the pseudogene TRBV3-2) and TRBJ2-1; 9 bases align to TRBD1. V lost 1 base and J lost 5; bases outside the gene matches: 6. This CDR3 is 16 amino acids long. CDR1 and CDR2 (germline): LGHDT, YNNKEL (reference sequence). The CDR3: CASSQAGTGIHNEQFF. For the CDR3, the DNA is TGTGCCAGCAGCCAAGCCGGGACAGGGATCCACAATGAGCAGTTCTTC.

The chain is built from TRBV24-1 and TRBJ1-5; D is ambiguous. The CDR3 totals 13 residues. In germline, CDR1 is KGHDR, CDR2 SFDVKD. V lost 6 bases and J lost 5, with 10 bases in between. CDR3 protein: CATSRVGDQPQHF. In DNA, the CDR3 is TGTGCCACCAGTAGGGTGGGAGATCAGCCCCAGCATTTT.

This clone was seen many times. The chain recombines TRBV11-2 with TRBJ1-5, with 7 bases that match TRBD1. The CDR3 is made up of 14 amino acids. Germline CDR1 and CDR2: SGHAT and FQNNGV. V trimming: 4 bases; J trimming: 4 bases; junction bases outside the gene matches: 4. The CDR3 spells CASSSQGRNQPQHF. Here the CDR3 DNA reads TGTGCCAGCAGCTCACAGGGGAGGAATCAGCCCCAGCATTTT.